This T cell receptor (beta chain) stems from a study of blood T cell repertoires in COVID-19. Germline V gives CDR1 SGHNT, CDR2 YYREEE (reference sequence). V shed 0 bases and J shed 0 bases, with 12 bases lying between them. The CDR3 runs 16 residues. Clones were read by immunoSEQ multiplex PCR, and TCRdb kept only the in-frame ones, dropping some. The sample includes 90,000 or so clones, roughly 89% of them seen just once. Material for sequencing was peripheral blood. The source of this sequence is a man in his sixties with COVID-19, enrolled during active disease. The V gene is TRBV5-4, the J gene TRBJ1-1, with D uncertain. The CDR3 region has the DNA TGTGCCAGCAGCTTGGACAGAAAAGAAATGAACACTGAAGCTTTCTTT. Translation: CASSLDRKEMNTEAFF.